These T cell receptor beta chains were read from a single sample in a study of human T cells and chemical hapten exposure. TCRdb re-analysed the RACE reads in MiXCR, keeping a single row per CDR3 protein. The sample consists of 340,000 or so distinct CDR3 sequences, approximately 6.3% of them appearing once. The specimen comprised whole blood, sampled in connection with sensitization to the hapten diphenylcyclopropenone (DPC). Source of these receptors: a woman aged 18-35 years with alopecia areata. Some clones in this sample may be carry-over from other donors' samples. The CDR3 runs from the conserved cysteine through the conserved F or W. The D gene is left open where the match is weak. Rows give clone size only sometimes, using once, few, many, or a class for an expanded clone.

13	-	TRBJ2-7	TRBV29-1	-	CSVGPGQAYEQYF	TGCAGCGTCGGTCCGGGGCAGGCCTACGAGCAGTACTTC
14	-	TRBJ2-7	TRBV29-1	TRBD2	CSVLKDSGGYEQYF	TGCAGCGTTCTTAAGGACAGCGGGGGCTACGAGCAGTACTTC
16	-	TRBJ2-3	TRBV10-1	TRBD1	CASSVHRDRTIDTQYF	TGCGCCAGCAGTGTCCACCGGGACAGAACGATAGATACGCAGTATTTT
17	few	TRBJ2-2	TRBV7-9	TRBD2	CASSFSGGAPNTGELFF	TGTGCCAGCAGCTTCAGCGGGGGGGCGCCGAACACCGGGGAGCTGTTTTTT
13	few	TRBJ2-5	TRBV6-2/TRBV6-3	-	CASITTGVETQYF	TGTGCCAGCATAACCACCGGGGTGGAGACCCAGTACTTC
15	-	TRBJ1-3	TRBV9	-	CASSVDWLSGNTIYF	TGTGCCAGCAGCGTTGACTGGCTCTCTGGAAACACCATATATTTT
15	many	TRBJ2-7	TRBV9	TRBD2	CASSVGAGGAYEQYF	TGTGCCAGCAGCGTAGGAGCGGGGGGCGCCTACGAGCAGTACTTC
17	few	TRBJ1-3	TRBV28	TRBD1	CASSGQGIIERGNTIYF	TGTGCCAGCAGCGGACAGGGTATTATCGAGCGGGGAAACACCATATATTTT
13	many	TRBJ2-3	TRBV6-5	-	CASSIARGSTQYF	TGTGCCAGCAGTATTGCTAGGGGGAGTACGCAGTATTTT
13	-	TRBJ1-4	TRBV7-9	-	CASSLGDLGKLFF	TGTGCCAGCAGCTTAGGCGATTTGGGAAAACTGTTTTTT
14	few	TRBJ2-2	TRBV3-1	TRBD2	CASRGLAGTGELFF	TGTGCCAGCAGGGGACTAGCGGGCACCGGGGAGCTGTTTTTT
17	few	TRBJ1-6	TRBV5-1	-	CASSLNENGKFGSPLHF	TGCGCCAGCAGCTTGAATGAGAACGGAAAGTTCGGTTCACCCCTCCACTTT
15	-	TRBJ2-3	TRBV29-1	TRBD2	CSVGGLAGIPDTQYF	TGCAGCGTGGGGGGACTAGCGGGTATCCCAGATACGCAGTATTTT
13	-	TRBJ2-7	TRBV4-3	-	CASSQDEDNEQYF	TGCGCCAGCAGCCAAGATGAGGATAACGAGCAGTACTTC
15	-	TRBJ1-1	TRBV20-1	TRBD1	CSTIPRRDRVTEAFF	TGCAGTACGATCCCACGTCGGGACAGGGTGACTGAAGCTTTCTTT
15	few	TRBJ2-1	TRBV4-2	TRBD1	CASSQARTGPNEQFF	TGTGCCAGCAGCCAAGCCCGGACAGGGCCCAATGAGCAGTTCTTC
13	few	TRBJ2-3	TRBV27	-	CASKVGRTDTQYF	TGTGCCAGCAAGGTGGGGCGTACAGATACGCAGTATTTT
13	few	TRBJ1-1	TRBV29-1	-	CSVDPGVNTEAFF	TGCAGCGTTGACCCTGGAGTGAACACTGAAGCTTTCTTT
17	few	TRBJ1-2	TRBV6-5	TRBD1	CASSYTGTGGISDGYTF	TGTGCCAGCAGTTACACAGGGACAGGGGGGATTTCTGATGGCTACACCTTC
15	few	TRBJ1-5	TRBV6-2/TRBV6-3	-	CASSYVDPYNQPQHF	TGTGCCAGCAGTTACGTGGACCCCTACAACCAGCCCCAGCATTTT
17	many	TRBJ1-5	TRBV25-1	TRBD1	CASSDPGQGEGNQPQHF	TGTGCCAGCAGTGACCCAGGACAGGGTGAGGGCAATCAGCCCCAGCATTTT
15	many	TRBJ2-1	TRBV4-3	-	CASSQDEGDKNEQFF	TGCGCCAGCAGCCAAGATGAGGGGGACAAAAATGAGCAGTTCTTC
14	-	TRBJ1-2	TRBV6-5	TRBD1	CASSYGTGVKGYTF	TGTGCCAGCAGTTACGGGACAGGGGTAAAAGGCTACACCTTC
8	many	TRBJ2-1	TRBV5-4	-	CAGDEQFF	TGTGCCGGGGATGAGCAGTTCTTC
12	-	TRBJ1-1	TRBV28	-	CASSPGWAEAFF	TGTGCCAGCAGTCCCGGTTGGGCTGAAGCTTTCTTT
16	few	TRBJ1-2	TRBV7-9	-	CASGTTGALTNYGYTF	TGTGCCAGCGGGACGACGGGGGCACTGACTAACTATGGCTACACCTTC
15	many	TRBJ2-2	TRBV6-1	TRBD2	CASTIGLAGIGELFF	TGTGCCAGCACCATCGGACTAGCGGGGATCGGGGAGCTGTTTTTT
17	-	TRBJ2-3	TRBV12-3/TRBV12-4	TRBD2	CASSLYGLAGGTDTQYF	TGTGCCAGCAGTTTATACGGGCTAGCGGGGGGCACAGATACGCAGTATTTT
14	few	TRBJ1-2	TRBV10-3	-	CAISELQDNNGYTF	TGTGCCATCAGTGAATTACAGGACAATAATGGCTACACCTTC
18	many	TRBJ1-2	TRBV5-5	-	CASSLAVTISGGVYGYTF	TGTGCCAGCAGCTTGGCCGTAACAATAAGCGGGGGCGTTTATGGCTACACCTTC
13	many	TRBJ1-1	TRBV2	TRBD1	CASRGQANTEAFF	TGTGCCAGCAGGGGACAGGCCAACACTGAAGCTTTCTTT
14	few	TRBJ2-7	TRBV7-8	-	CASSLEILGYEQYF	TGTGCCAGCAGCTTAGAGATCCTGGGATACGAGCAGTACTTC
16	-	TRBJ2-5	TRBV3-1	TRBD1	CASSQARTGTRETQYF	TGTGCCAGCAGCCAAGCCCGGACAGGCACGCGGGAGACCCAGTACTTC
14	-	TRBJ1-2	TRBV4-1	-	CASSQDPTAYGYTF	TGCGCCAGCAGCCAAGATCCCACAGCTTATGGCTACACCTTC
15	few	TRBJ1-6	TRBV7-9	-	CASSLAAGDNSPLHF	TGTGCCAGCAGCTTAGCGGCGGGAGACAATTCACCCCTCCACTTT
11	-	TRBJ2-7	TRBV19	-	CASALNDEQYF	TGTGCCAGTGCCCTTAATGACGAGCAGTACTTC
15	few	TRBJ2-1	TRBV29-1	-	CSVTSGAARYNEQFF	TGCAGCGTGACGTCGGGGGCGGCGCGCTACAATGAGCAGTTCTTC
15	few	TRBJ2-7	TRBV6-1	-	CASSAVGTFSYEQYF	TGTGCCAGCAGTGCTGTGGGGACATTTAGCTACGAGCAGTACTTC
18	few	TRBJ2-3	TRBV5-4	TRBD2	CASSYPLAGGPGTDTQYF	TGTGCCAGCAGCTATCCACTAGCGGGGGGGCCAGGCACAGATACGCAGTATTTT
12	once	TRBJ2-5	TRBV29-1	TRBD1	CSAGQHQETQYF	TGCAGCGCGGGACAGCACCAAGAGACCCAGTACTTC
13	-	TRBJ2-7	TRBV3-1	-	CASSQVEGDEQYF	TGTGCCAGCAGCCAAGTGGAAGGAGACGAGCAGTACTTC
16	few	TRBJ2-2	TRBV6-2/TRBV6-3	-	CASSTPGHANTGELFF	TGTGCCAGCAGTACTCCGGGACATGCGAACACCGGGGAGCTGTTTTTT
12	many	TRBJ1-1	TRBV29-1	TRBD1	CSGGDRSGEAFF	TGCAGCGGGGGGGACAGGTCGGGTGAAGCTTTCTTT
15	few	TRBJ2-5	TRBV2	TRBD1	CASSEERQGAETQYF	TGTGCCAGCAGTGAGGAGAGACAGGGGGCGGAGACCCAGTACTTC
15	few	TRBJ2-1	TRBV11-1	-	CASSSGDLRYNEQFF	TGTGCCAGCAGCTCGGGTGACCTACGCTACAATGAGCAGTTCTTC
14	-	TRBJ1-1	TRBV20-1	-	CSALVTGMNTEAFF	TGCAGTGCCCTGGTCACAGGGATGAACACTGAAGCTTTCTTT
17	-	TRBJ1-2	TRBV27	TRBD1	CASTLWGTGANNYGYTF	TGTGCCAGCACTCTGTGGGGTACAGGGGCGAATAACTATGGCTACACCTTC
14	-	TRBJ2-3	TRBV20-1	-	CSARDGLVADTQYF	TGCAGTGCTAGAGATGGGCTGGTCGCAGATACGCAGTATTTT
18	many	TRBJ2-1	TRBV20-1	TRBD2	CSASLRTRPGGSNNEQFF	TGCAGTGCTAGTCTACGGACCCGCCCCGGGGGGTCAAACAATGAGCAGTTCTTC
15	many	TRBJ2-4	TRBV29-1	TRBD1	CSVEEDRGPKNIQYF	TGCAGCGTTGAAGAGGACAGGGGGCCCAAAAACATTCAGTACTTC
14	few	TRBJ1-1	TRBV3-1	-	CASSRNTQNTEAFF	TGTGCCAGCAGCCGAAACACCCAGAACACTGAAGCTTTCTTT
17	many	TRBJ2-7	TRBV7-3	TRBD1	CASSPNGGTGSAYEQYF	TGTGCCAGCAGCCCCAATGGGGGGACAGGGAGTGCCTACGAGCAGTACTTC
12	few	TRBJ2-3	TRBV3-1	-	CASSPDQFTQYF	TGTGCCAGCAGCCCGGACCAGTTCACGCAGTATTTT
14	-	TRBJ2-7	TRBV10-3	-	CAISDWVDLDEQYF	TGTGCCATCAGTGATTGGGTCGACTTGGACGAGCAGTACTTC
11	many	TRBJ2-1	TRBV3-1	-	CASSQGNEQFF	TGTGCCAGCAGCCAGGGCAATGAGCAGTTCTTC
12	-	TRBJ2-7	TRBV5-1	-	CASKRTTGEQYF	TGCGCCAGCAAACGGACCACTGGCGAGCAGTACTTC
16	-	TRBJ2-3	TRBV3-1	TRBD2	CASSEASGVRRDTQYF	TGTGCCAGCAGCGAAGCTAGCGGGGTTCGAAGGGATACGCAGTATTTT
15	many	TRBJ2-3	TRBV7-2	-	CASSPEGGGTDTQYF	TGTGCCAGCAGCCCAGAAGGGGGTGGTACAGATACGCAGTATTTT
13	many	TRBJ2-7	TRBV29-1	-	CSVTRDTSYEQYF	TGCAGCGTGACGCGGGACACCTCCTACGAGCAGTACTTC
15	few	TRBJ1-1	TRBV6-6	-	CASSYSRGENTEAFF	TGTGCCAGCAGTTACTCCAGGGGAGAGAACACTGAAGCTTTCTTT